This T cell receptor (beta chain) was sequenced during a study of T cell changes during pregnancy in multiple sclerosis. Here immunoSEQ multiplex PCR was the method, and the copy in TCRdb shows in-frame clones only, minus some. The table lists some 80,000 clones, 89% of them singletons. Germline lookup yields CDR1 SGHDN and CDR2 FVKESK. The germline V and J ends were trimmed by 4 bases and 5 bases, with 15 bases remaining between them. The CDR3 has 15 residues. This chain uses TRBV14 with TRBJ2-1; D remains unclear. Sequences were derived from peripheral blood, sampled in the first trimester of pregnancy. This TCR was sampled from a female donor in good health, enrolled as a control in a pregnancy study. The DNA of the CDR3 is TGTGCCAGCAGCCGGGTAGCCCGACCTAACAATGAGCAGTTCTTC. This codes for CASSRVARPNNEQFF. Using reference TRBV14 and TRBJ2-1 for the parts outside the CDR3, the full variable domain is EAGVTQFPSHSVIEKGQTVTLRCDPISGHDNLYWYRRVMGKEIKFLLHFVKESKQDESGMPNNRFLAERTGGTYSTLKVQPAELEDSGVYFCASSRVARPNNEQFFGPGTRLTVL.